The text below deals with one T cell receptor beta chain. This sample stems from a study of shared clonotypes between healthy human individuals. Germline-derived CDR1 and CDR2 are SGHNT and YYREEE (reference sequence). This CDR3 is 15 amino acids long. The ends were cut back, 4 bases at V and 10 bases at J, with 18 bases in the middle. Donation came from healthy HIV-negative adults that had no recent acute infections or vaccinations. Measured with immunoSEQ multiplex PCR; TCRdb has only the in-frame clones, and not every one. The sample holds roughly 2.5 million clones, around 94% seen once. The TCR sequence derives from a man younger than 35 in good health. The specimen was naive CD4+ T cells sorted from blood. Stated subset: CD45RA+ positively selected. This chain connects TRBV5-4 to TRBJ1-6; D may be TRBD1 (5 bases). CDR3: CASSAPGTANSPLHF. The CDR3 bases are TGTGCCAGCAGCGCCCCCGGGACGGCTAACTCACCCCTCCACTTT.